The 27 T cell receptor beta chains reported below all come from one sample, sequenced in a study of shared clonotypes between healthy human individuals. The data were produced by immunoSEQ multiplex PCR, yet TCRdb's version contains in-frame clones alone and is incomplete. The sample holds roughly 2.2 million clones, around 90% seen once. The sample taken for sequencing was naive CD4+ T cells from PBMCs. Subset specified: CD45RA+ positively selected. The receptors come from a man younger than 30 in good health. Some clones in this sample may be carry-over from other donors' samples.

The chain couples TRBV15 to TRBJ2-2, with no clear D. Trimming cost V 4 bases and J 14 bases, with 17 bases left between them. This CDR3 has 13 residues. Germline CDR1 and CDR2: LNHNV and YYDKDF (reference sequence). The CDR3 DNA reads TGTGCCACCAGCATGTATCTAGAGCCTTTTCTGTTTTTT. This codes for CATSMYLEPFLFF.

The V and J genes are TRBV5-6 and TRBJ1-3; 8 bases match TRBD1. With 4 bases clipped from V and 4 bases from J, the junction kept 1 base outside the gene matches. This CDR3 spans 13 amino acids. From germline, CDR1 is SGHDT and CDR2 YYEEEE. This chain's CDR3 is CASSRDRGNTIYF. The CDR3 region has the DNA TGTGCCAGCAGCCGGGACAGGGGAAACACCATATATTTT.

The chain joins TRBV6-1 to TRBJ2-7, with D possibly called TRBD1 or TRBD2 (6 bases each). This CDR3 comprises 13 residues. The germline gives CDR1 MNHNS, CDR2 SASEGT. Trimming removed 7 bases from V and 3 bases from J, with 13 bases in between. The CDR3 DNA reads TGTGCCAGCACAAGGGGGGCGAACTACGAGCAGTACTTC. It specifies CASTRGANYEQYF.

This chain links TRBV5-8 with TRBJ1-1; D not certain. The CDR3 covers 14 residues. From germline, CDR1 is SGHTS and CDR2 YDEGEE. Trimming removed 3 bases from V and 3 bases from J, with 12 bases in between. The CDR3 loop is CASSSEVFDTEAFF. The CDR3 DNA reads as TGTGCCAGCAGCTCGGAGGTTTTCGACACTGAAGCTTTCTTT.

The table lists this clone with a few counts. Other DNA sequences in this sample translate to the same CDR3. The genes are TRBV18 and TRBJ1-4; a weak D match, TRBD1 (6 bases). V was cut by 2 bases and J by 4 bases, with 8 bases left in between. This CDR3 is built from 14 residues. CDR1 KGHSH and CDR2 LQKENI come from the germline V gene. This CDR3 is CASSPRTVNEKLFF. The CDR3 DNA reads as TGTGCCAGCTCACCAAGGACAGTTAATGAAAAACTGTTTTTT.

The chain employs TRBV28 and TRBJ1-1; D perhaps matches TRBD1 (6 bases). Germline V gene lookup returns CDR1 MDHEN and CDR2 SYDVKM. The CDR3 totals 18 residues. Trimming left V 10 bases short and J 0 bases short, with 27 bases between. This CDR3 is CATALSGTNRDLNTEAFF. CDR3 DNA sequence: TGTGCCACCGCACTCTCCGGAACAAACAGGGACTTGAACACTGAAGCTTTCTTT.

J is TRBJ2-3 and V is TRBV5-6, with TRBD1 identical over 9 bases. Trimming removed 1 base from V and 3 bases from J; junction bases left unmatched: 3. The CDR3 is 15 amino acids. The germline V gene has CDR1 SGHDT and CDR2 YYEEEE. The chain's CDR3 is CASSLFGTGTDTQYF. CDR3 nucleotides: TGTGCCAGCAGCTTGTTCGGGACAGGGACAGATACGCAGTATTTT.

A word on this clone: Other DNA sequences in this sample translate to the same CDR3. This rearrangement joins TRBV19 to TRBJ2-7, with D maybe TRBD1 (5 bases). CDR3 length: 13 amino acids. Germline assignment: CDR1 LNHDA and CDR2 SQIVND (reference sequence). V lost 1 base to trimming and J lost 6 bases, with 10 bases between them. For the CDR3, the DNA is TGTGCCAGTAGTATAGGGCAGGGTGGCGAGCAGTACTTC. This sequence encodes CASSIGQGGEQYF.

The gene calls are TRBV5-1 and TRBJ2-7; TRBD2 matches 7 bases. Unmatched junction bases numbered 6, after V lost 3 bases and J lost 0 bases. Germline V gives CDR1 SGHRS, CDR2 YFSETQ. This CDR3 is built from 15 residues. CDR3 loop: CASSWALADSYEQYF. CDR3 DNA sequence: TGCGCCAGCAGCTGGGCCCTAGCGGACTCCTACGAGCAGTACTTC. The whole variable domain, remainder taken from reference TRBV5-1 and TRBJ2-7, is KAGVTQTPRYLIKTRGQQVTLSCSPISGHRSVSWYQQTPGQGLQFLFEYFSETQRNKGNFPGRFSGRQFSNSRSEMNVSTLELGDSALYLCASSWALADSYEQYFGPGTRLTVT.

V is TRBV18 and J is TRBJ1-3; 11 bases are a match to TRBD1. Germline CDR1 reads KGHSH; CDR2 reads LQKENI. V was clipped by 6 bases and J by 7 bases; unmatched bases: 8. The CDR3 has 15 residues. The CDR3 DNA reads as TGTGCCAGCTCCCTCGGGACAGGGGGAAGGAACACCATATATTTT. Protein: CASSLGTGGRNTIYF.

In its sample, this clone was seen a few times. In the same sample, other DNA sequences code for this CDR3. This sequence joins TRBV30 and TRBJ1-5; 8 bases align to TRBD1. Germline loops: CDR1 GTSNPN, CDR2 SVGIG (reference sequence). This CDR3 region has 14 residues. With 1 base clipped from V and 2 bases from J, the junction kept 1 base outside the gene matches. The CDR3 region has the DNA TGTGCCTGGAGTGGGACAGGGCGCAATCAGCCCCAGCATTTT. Translation gives CAWSGTGRNQPQHF.

Only one count was recorded for this clone. The genes are TRBV6-5 and TRBJ1-2; D remains unclear. The CDR3 extends over 12 amino acids. The V end was cut by 6 bases, the J end by 8 bases, with 13 bases between. CDR1 and CDR2 from the germline V gene are MNHEY and SVGAGI. CDR3 in amino acids: CASRARSLGYTF. In nucleotides, the CDR3 is TGTGCCAGCAGGGCACGCTCTCTGGGCTACACCTTC.

This chain links TRBV4-1 with TRBJ2-3; 9 bases map to TRBD2. The V gene end was trimmed by 0 bases and the J gene end by 7 bases; junction bases not matched to a gene: 14. Per germline, CDR1 MGHRA and CDR2 YSYEKL. This CDR3 is 18 amino acids long. The CDR3 region has the DNA TGCGCCAGCAGCCAAGAAAGGTCGCGGGAGGGCCTGTTGTATACGCAGTATTTT. This encodes CASSQERSREGLLYTQYF.

A single count supports this clone. V and J are TRBV10-3 and TRBJ2-3, with 8 bases lining up with TRBD2. The germline V gene encodes CDR1 ENHRY and CDR2 SYGVKD. The CDR3 spans 16 residues. With 7 bases clipped from V and 3 bases from J, the junction kept 12 bases outside the gene matches. DNA for the CDR3: TGTGCCATCAATGGGGAGTCTAGCGGGTTGACAGATACGCAGTATTTT. This encodes CAINGESSGLTDTQYF.

CDR3 protein: CASSLQRADEAFF. For the CDR3, the DNA is TGTGCCAGCAGCCTACAGAGAGCTGATGAAGCTTTCTTT. The rearrangement links TRBV11-2 to TRBJ1-1; D is unclear. V was clipped by 5 bases and J by 7 bases, with 14 bases between them. Germline CDR1 reads SGHAT; CDR2 reads FQNNGV. The CDR3 consists of 13 residues.

This clone was seen a few times. The V call is TRBV14, the J call TRBJ1-1, with 8 bases fitting TRBD1. Germline loops: CDR1 SGHDN, CDR2 FVKESK. The junction had 7 bases not matched to a gene; V was cut back by 4 bases and J by 0 bases. The length of the CDR3 is 16 residues. CDR3 in DNA: TGTGCCAGCAGCCCTCGGCAGGGGGCTATGAACACTGAAGCTTTCTTT. Its protein product is CASSPRQGAMNTEAFF. The complete variable domain, with remaining parts taken from reference TRBV14 and TRBJ1-1, reads EAGVTQFPSHSVIEKGQTVTLRCDPISGHDNLYWYRRVMGKEIKFLLHFVKESKQDESGMPNNRFLAERTGGTYSTLKVQPAELEDSGVYFCASSPRQGAMNTEAFFGQGTRLTVV.

Turning to this clone: A junction boundary mismatches the germline segment, possibly from a read error. The V call is TRBV29-1, the J call TRBJ2-1; the match to TRBD2 covers 9 bases. This CDR3 spans 15 amino acids. From germline, CDR1 is SQVTM and CDR2 ANQGSEA. The CDR3 loop is CSALAASGAYNGQFF. The CDR3 nucleotides read TGCAGCGCCCTAGCGGCTAGCGGGGCATACAATGGGCAGTTCTTC.

V is TRBV5-8 and J is TRBJ2-3; TRBD1 might be the D (6 bases). V shed 0 bases and J shed 6 bases, with 14 bases lying between them. Germline values: CDR1 SGHTS, CDR2 YDEGEE. The CDR3 loop spans 15 amino acids. CDR3 sequence (DNA): TGTGCCAGCAGCTTGGTTGGGGGCAGGGTGGATACGCAGTATTTT. Translating gives CASSLVGGRVDTQYF.

The chain has TRBV14 and TRBJ2-7; 10 bases align to TRBD2. CDR1 and CDR2 (germline): SGHDN, FVKESK. Germline trimming cut 1 base from V and 4 bases from J; bases unmatched to any gene: 19. The CDR3 is 20 amino acids. The CDR3: CASSQAPLQSGRAPWYEQYF. CDR3 sequence (DNA): TGTGCCAGCAGCCAAGCCCCTTTGCAAAGCGGGAGGGCCCCCTGGTACGAGCAGTACTTC.

The chain combines TRBV29-1 with TRBJ1-6; D is perhaps TRBD1 (5 bases). The CDR3 totals 13 residues. Deletions cut 6 bases from V and 10 bases from J, with 16 bases between. The germline V gene has CDR1 SQVTM and CDR2 ANQGSEA. Here the CDR3 reads CSVSRDEGSPLHF. CDR3 DNA sequence: TGCAGCGTCTCCAGGGATGAGGGGTCACCCCTCCACTTT.

Points on this clone: Additional DNA sequences in this sample encode the identical CDR3. The chain joins TRBV18 to TRBJ1-5; a possible D gene is TRBD1 (6 bases). V shed 0 bases and J shed 4 bases, with 10 bases lying between them. This CDR3 has 15 amino acids. Germline lookup yields CDR1 KGHSH and CDR2 LQKENI. The CDR3 nucleotides read TGTGCCAGCTCACCACCCGGGGGCTCAAATCAGCCCCAGCATTTT. Encoded protein: CASSPPGGSNQPQHF.

V gene TRBV7-8 combines with J gene TRBJ2-1; D is possibly TRBD2 (5 bases). The germline CDR1 and CDR2 sequences are SGHVS and FQNEAQ. Trimming pared 5 bases from V and 4 bases from J, leaving 15 bases between. CDR3 length equals 15 residues. The CDR3, as DNA: TGTGCCAGCAGCCTCGACTACCCCGGATACAATGAGCAGTTCTTC. Its protein is CASSLDYPGYNEQFF.

The gene calls are TRBV4-1 and TRBJ1-4; D gene unclear. V lost 4 bases and J lost 8, with 26 bases in between. This CDR3 has 18 amino acids. CDR1 is MGHRA and CDR2 is YSYEKL in the germline V gene. CDR3 residues: CASSRPVGQRTKREKLFF. The CDR3 nucleotides read TGCGCCAGCAGCCGCCCCGTAGGTCAGCGCACAAAAAGGGAAAAACTGTTTTTT.

The chain employs TRBV5-4 and TRBJ1-1, with a weak D call TRBD1 (6 bases). Germline assignment: CDR1 SGHNT and CDR2 YYREEE (reference sequence). This CDR3 comprises 13 residues. V lost 4 bases and J 4 bases, leaving 11 bases between the germline ends. CDR3 sequence: CASSQGHRTEAFF. The CDR3 nucleotides are TGTGCCAGCAGCCAGGGGCATCGCACTGAAGCTTTCTTT.

The rearrangement uses TRBV5-8 and TRBJ2-2; 8 nucleotides agree with TRBD1. Germline CDR1 reads SGHTS; CDR2 reads YDEGEE. The CDR3 loop spans 15 amino acids. The J segment lost 5 bases and the V segment lost 0 bases, leaving 3 bases of the junction unmatched. The CDR3 DNA reads as TGTGCCAGCAGCTTGGGACAGGGGTGGACCGGGGAGCTGTTTTTT. The encoded protein is CASSLGQGWTGELFF.

The chain couples TRBV29-1 to TRBJ1-1; D gene uncertain. The CDR3 is 14 amino acids. CDR1 SQVTM and CDR2 ANQGSEA come from the germline V gene. Between the trimmed V and J ends, which lost 3 bases and 1 base, there was a span of 12 bases. The CDR3 region is CSVDWGGKNTEAFF. In nucleotides, the CDR3 is TGCAGCGTTGACTGGGGAGGGAAGAACACTGAAGCTTTCTTT.

Remarks on this clone: This CDR3 is also generated by other DNA sequences in the sample. The chain links TRBV5-1 to TRBJ2-1, with 8 nucleotides matching TRBD2. Trimming took 4 bases from V and 4 from J; bases not matched to a gene: 7. This CDR3 is built from 15 residues. Germline V lookup: CDR1 SGHRS, CDR2 YFSETQ. The CDR3 sequence: CASSPPAGGYNEQFF. CDR3 coding DNA: TGCGCCAGCAGCCCCCCGGCGGGAGGTTACAATGAGCAGTTCTTC.